Below, one T cell receptor (beta chain) is given with its context. The antigen remains unidentified. A second PCR, run for roughly 7 to 11 cycles, used a sample-barcoded 5' primer plus a J-beta primer mix. TCRdb called the 5' RACE reads again in MiXCR, with one record for every CDR3 protein. The sample shows 660,000 or so distinct CDR3 sequences, around three fifths of them seen only once. These data are taken from a study of blood T cells in healthy people across ages. The study, taken as a whole, reports: Donor CMV status, an unknown factor, possibly confounded changes in expanded clonotypes. Because sorting was not performed, PBMCs prevented conclusive naive versus antigen-experienced comparison.

Donor samples were obtained from healthy Caucasian individuals from Russia, aged 6 to 90. Approximately 10 milliliters was the volume of peripheral blood drawn from each donor. Germline V lookup: CDR1 DFQATT, CDR2 SNEGSKA (reference sequence). The V and J ends lost 2 bases and 4 bases respectively, with 20 bases between them. The CDR3 totals 16 residues. The sample taken for sequencing was blood. The chain is built from TRBV20-1 and TRBJ2-5; D unclear. The receptor was derived from a man in his sixties in good health. This CDR3 reads CSARYLGMRRVETQYF. DNA for the CDR3: TGCAGTGCTAGATACCTGGGGATGAGGAGAGTAGAGACCCAGTACTTC.